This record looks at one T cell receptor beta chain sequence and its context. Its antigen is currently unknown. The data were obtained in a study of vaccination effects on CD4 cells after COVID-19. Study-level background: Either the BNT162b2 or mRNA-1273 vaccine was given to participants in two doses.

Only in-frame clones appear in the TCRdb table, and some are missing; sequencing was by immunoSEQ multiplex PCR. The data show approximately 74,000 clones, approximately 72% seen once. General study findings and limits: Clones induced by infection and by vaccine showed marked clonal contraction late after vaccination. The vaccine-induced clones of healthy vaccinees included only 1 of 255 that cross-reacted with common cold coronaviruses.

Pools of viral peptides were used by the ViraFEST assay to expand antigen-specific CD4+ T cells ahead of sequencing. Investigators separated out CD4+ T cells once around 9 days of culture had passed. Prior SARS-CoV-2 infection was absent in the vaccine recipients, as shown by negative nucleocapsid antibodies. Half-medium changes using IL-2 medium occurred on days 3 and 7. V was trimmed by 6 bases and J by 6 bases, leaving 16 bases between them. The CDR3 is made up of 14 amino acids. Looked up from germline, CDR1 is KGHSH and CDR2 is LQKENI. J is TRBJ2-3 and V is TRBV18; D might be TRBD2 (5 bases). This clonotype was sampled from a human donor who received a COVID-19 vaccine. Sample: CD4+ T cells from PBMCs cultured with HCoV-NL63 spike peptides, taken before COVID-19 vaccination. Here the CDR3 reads CASSPDLASDTQYF. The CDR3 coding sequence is TGTGCCAGCTCCCCTGACCTAGCTTCCGATACGCAGTATTTT.